The sequence of this TCR beta chain was determined in a study of T-cell reconstitution after alpha-beta-depleted transplantation in children. Unique molecular identifiers were incorporated during preparation of the TCRbeta library. A single record per CDR3 protein comes from TCRdb applying MiXCR to the PCR reads. The sample yields some 550,000 distinct CDR3 sequences, around 19% seen once. This clonotype was recorded a few times. Trimming pared 4 bases from V and 2 bases from J, leaving 6 bases between. The germline CDR1 and CDR2 sequences are SNHLY and FYNNEI. This CDR3 has 13 amino acids. Specimen: PBMCs from the stem cell graft donor, collected from the stem cell graft. This TCR came from a human donor who donated a stem cell graft to a child with acute lymphoblastic leukemia. The J gene is TRBJ2-1, the V gene TRBV2; no firm D call. The CDR3 DNA sequence: TGTGCCAGCAGTGGGAGCACCTACAATGAGCAGTTCTTC. This codes for CASSGSTYNEQFF.